The 10 T cell receptor beta chains given below trace back to one sample, sequenced in a study of OX40 agonist ivuxolimab in advanced cancers. Libraries were constructed by the immunoSEQ multiplex PCR assay. The clones in this table, taken by TCRdb from immuneACCESS, are in-frame only. Not every clone is retained; where verified, under half of the shortfall comes from an unresolved V gene, and the cause of the rest is unknown. The sample table contains roughly 89,000 clones; only one count was recorded for approximately 90% of them. Of the sample, under 0.35% is held by the ten largest clones. Sequenced here: CD4+ or CD8+ T cells sorted from blood, sampled in a trial of the OX40 agonist ivuxolimab. Receptors originate from an adult with an advanced solid tumor such as melanoma, head and neck, liver or kidney cancer.

The V call is TRBV7-2, the J call TRBJ2-5, with TRBD2 matching over 7 bases. The CDR3 has 17 amino acids. Germline CDR1 and CDR2: SGHTA and FQGNSA. V lost 4 bases to trimming and J lost 7 bases; unmatched junction nucleotides: 18. The CDR3, as DNA: TGTGCCAGCAGCTCTCCCTACGAGCGGGATTTCCAGGGGACCCAGTACTTC. Residues: CASSSPYERDFQGTQYF.

The chain combines TRBV5-4 with TRBJ2-3, with 7 positions matching TRBD2. V lost 0 bases, J lost 4 bases, and 5 bases stayed unmatched. Germline CDR1 is SGHNT and CDR2 is YYREEE (reference sequence). There are 15 residues in the CDR3. Here the CDR3 reads CASSLEAGLSDTQYF. In DNA, the CDR3 is TGTGCCAGCAGCTTGGAAGCGGGGCTCTCAGATACGCAGTATTTT.

The rearrangement joins TRBV6-6 to TRBJ1-3; D gene unclear. Germline V gene sequence: CDR1 MNHNY, CDR2 SVGAGI (reference sequence). The V end was cut by 2 bases, the J end by 3 bases, with 14 bases between. The CDR3 runs 16 residues. The CDR3 sequence: CASSYLIPGSGNTIYF. In DNA form, the CDR3 reads TGTGCCAGCAGTTACCTTATCCCGGGAAGTGGAAACACCATATATTTT.

The chain combines TRBV4-1 with TRBJ2-3; D perhaps matches TRBD2 (5 bases). CDR3 length: 16 residues. Deletions cut 4 bases from V and 0 bases from J, with 14 bases between. CDR1 is MGHRA, CDR2 YSYEKL, per germline. The CDR3: CASSLSVAISTDTQYF. CDR3 sequence (DNA): TGCGCCAGCAGCCTATCGGTAGCGATTAGCACAGATACGCAGTATTTT.

The rearrangement joins TRBV15 to TRBJ2-7; D is perhaps TRBD2 (6 bases). The CDR3 contains 18 residues. Trimming left V 0 bases short and J 3 bases short, with 21 bases between. In germline, CDR1 is LNHNV, CDR2 YYDKDF (reference sequence). The DNA of the CDR3 is TGTGCCACCAGCAGAGAAGCCCTGGGAGGCAGGGCCGGCTACGAGCAGTACTTC. This sequence encodes CATSREALGGRAGYEQYF.

This clone showed up just a few times. CDR3 coding DNA: TGTGCCAGCAGTTTGGAGAGAAACACTGAAGCTTTCTTT. Its translation: CASSLERNTEAFF. This chain uses TRBV28 with TRBJ1-1; D ambiguous. Germline assignment: CDR1 MDHEN and CDR2 SYDVKM. The length of the CDR3 is 13 residues. V was shortened by 3 bases and J by 2 bases, with 7 bases between the two germline ends.

The CDR3: CASSLYQGTYGYTF. In nucleotides, the CDR3 is TGTGCCAGCAGTTTATATCAGGGGACCTATGGCTACACCTTC. The chain couples TRBV28 to TRBJ1-2; D possibly corresponds to TRBD1 (6 bases). This CDR3 is built from 14 residues. The V and J ends lost 1 base and 4 bases respectively, with 10 bases between them. Germline lookup yields CDR1 MDHEN and CDR2 SYDVKM.

In DNA form, the CDR3 reads TGTGCCAGCAGCCAGAGGGACAGGGGGAGCGAAAAACTGTTTTTT. Translating gives CASSQRDRGSEKLFF. The rearrangement joins TRBV7-2 to TRBJ1-4; the match to TRBD1 covers 11 bases. Germline assignment: CDR1 SGHTA and CDR2 FQGNSA. The CDR3 covers 15 residues. V lost 5 bases, J lost 8 bases, and 7 bases stayed unmatched.

V gene TRBV28 combines with J gene TRBJ2-1; TRBD1 matches at 9 bases. V shed 6 bases, J shed 6 bases, and the junction held 3 bases outside the gene matches. The CDR3 length is 13 residues. The V gene's germline CDR1 is MDHEN and CDR2 SYDVKM. As DNA, the CDR3 is TGTGCCAGCAGGGGGACAGGGAGCAATGAGCAGTTCTTC. Amino acids: CASRGTGSNEQFF.

This sequence joins TRBV4-3 and TRBJ2-1, with no clear D. This CDR3 is 14 amino acids long. Germline loops: CDR1 LGHNA, CDR2 YSLEER. Deletions cut 0 bases from V and 5 bases from J, with 8 bases between. CDR3: CASSQDYYNNEQFF. As DNA, the CDR3 is TGCGCCAGCAGCCAAGATTACTACAACAATGAGCAGTTCTTC.